These T cell receptor beta chains were read from a single sample in a study of neurological immune-mediated disorders. TCRdb redid the calling of the 5' RACE reads with MiXCR, one entry per CDR3 protein. The sample records approximately 89,000 distinct CDR3 sequences, approximately 13% being singletons. Sequences were obtained from PBMCs. These receptors were collected from a female donor with HTLV-1-associated myelopathy (HAM/TSP). Both conserved end residues are part of each CDR3. The order of the fields is CDR3 protein, CDR3 DNA, J gene, V gene, clone size, D gene. The D gene is left open where the match is weak. Only some rows state a clone size, as once, few, many or a class for expanded clones.

cdr3_aa: CASSFGTAQNTEAFF
cdr3_nt: TGCGCCAGCAGCTTCGGGACAGCTCAGAACACTGAAGCTTTCTTT
j_call: TRBJ1-1
v_call: TRBV5-1
clone_size: NA
d_call: TRBD1

cdr3_aa: CASSKDRGNEQFF
cdr3_nt: TGCGCCAGCAGCAAGGACCGGGGAAATGAGCAGTTCTTC
j_call: TRBJ2-1
v_call: TRBV5-1
clone_size: many
d_call: NA

cdr3_aa: CSARVPLASDTQYF
cdr3_nt: TGCAGTGCTAGAGTTCCCCTAGCGTCAGATACGCAGTATTTT
j_call: TRBJ2-3
v_call: TRBV20-1
clone_size: few
d_call: NA

cdr3_aa: CASSLIGDSQSSYNEQFF
cdr3_nt: TGTGCCAGCAGCCTTATCGGGGACTCCCAGAGCTCCTACAATGAGCAGTTCTTC
j_call: TRBJ2-1
v_call: TRBV27
clone_size: many
d_call: NA

cdr3_aa: CASSQVAGQPQHF
cdr3_nt: TGTGCCAGCAGCCAAGTGGCCGGACAGCCCCAGCATTTT
j_call: TRBJ1-5
v_call: TRBV11-2
clone_size: many
d_call: NA

cdr3_aa: CASSQQTTNTGELFF
cdr3_nt: TGTGCCAGCAGCCAACAGACAACGAACACCGGGGAGCTGTTTTTT
j_call: TRBJ2-2
v_call: TRBV14
clone_size: many
d_call: NA

cdr3_aa: CSARDSGNTGELFF
cdr3_nt: TGCAGTGCTAGAGACTCGGGGAACACCGGGGAGCTGTTTTTT
j_call: TRBJ2-2
v_call: TRBV20-1
clone_size: many
d_call: NA

cdr3_aa: CASSPIPPSPEQYF
cdr3_nt: TGTGCCAGCAGTCCCATCCCTCCCTCCCCCGAGCAGTACTTC
j_call: TRBJ2-7
v_call: TRBV7-2
clone_size: many
d_call: NA

cdr3_aa: CASSIGTGGAYNEQFF
cdr3_nt: TGCGCCAGCAGCATAGGGACAGGGGGTGCCTACAATGAGCAGTTCTTC
j_call: TRBJ2-1
v_call: TRBV5-1
clone_size: many
d_call: TRBD1

cdr3_aa: CASSLGGLSEAFF
cdr3_nt: TGTGCCAGCAGCCTGGGAGGCTTGAGTGAAGCTTTCTTT
j_call: TRBJ1-1
v_call: TRBV7-9
clone_size: many
d_call: NA

cdr3_aa: CSARGDAAKNIQYF
cdr3_nt: TGCAGTGCTCGGGGGGATGCAGCCAAAAACATTCAGTACTTC
j_call: TRBJ2-4
v_call: TRBV20-1
clone_size: NA
d_call: TRBD2

cdr3_aa: CASSVVPENTEAFF
cdr3_nt: TGTGCCAGCAGCGTAGTTCCCGAGAACACTGAAGCTTTCTTT
j_call: TRBJ1-1
v_call: TRBV9
clone_size: many
d_call: NA

cdr3_aa: CASSQPIAGARRDTQYF
cdr3_nt: TGCGCCAGCAGCCAACCCATAGCGGGGGCCCGCCGGGATACGCAGTATTTT
j_call: TRBJ2-3
v_call: TRBV4-1
clone_size: many
d_call: TRBD2

cdr3_aa: CASSPRGTARAIVLTF
cdr3_nt: TGTGCCAGCAGTCCTAGGGGGACAGCGAGGGCCATCGTCCTGACTTTC
j_call: TRBJ2-6
v_call: TRBV28
clone_size: NA
d_call: TRBD1

cdr3_aa: CASSLVADTYEQYF
cdr3_nt: TGTGCCAGCAGCTTAGTGGCGGACACCTACGAGCAGTACTTC
j_call: TRBJ2-7
v_call: TRBV7-9
clone_size: many
d_call: NA

cdr3_aa: CASSFPPRFEATDRGTYNEQFF
cdr3_nt: TGTGCCAGCAGTTTCCCCCCCCGTTTCGAAGCGACTGACAGGGGCACCTACAATGAGCAGTTCTTC
j_call: TRBJ2-1
v_call: TRBV28
clone_size: NA
d_call: TRBD1

cdr3_aa: CASSLTSVGYGYTF
cdr3_nt: TGTGCCAGCAGTTTGACAAGCGTCGGATATGGCTACACCTTC
j_call: TRBJ1-2
v_call: TRBV12-3/TRBV12-4
clone_size: many
d_call: NA

cdr3_aa: CAISTLEEPGQTGIYF
cdr3_nt: TGTGCCATCAGTACGCTCGAGGAACCGGGACAGACAGGAATATATTTT
j_call: TRBJ1-3
v_call: TRBV10-3
clone_size: NA
d_call: TRBD1

cdr3_aa: CATQDQSNYGYTF
cdr3_nt: TGCGCTACTCAAGATCAATCTAACTATGGCTACACCTTC
j_call: TRBJ1-2
v_call: TRBV29-1
clone_size: NA
d_call: NA

cdr3_aa: CAISETESYTF
cdr3_nt: TGTGCCATCAGTGAGACGGAAAGCTACACCTTC
j_call: TRBJ1-2
v_call: TRBV10-3
clone_size: NA
d_call: NA

cdr3_aa: CASSHSSGGETDADTQYF
cdr3_nt: TGTGCCAGCAGCCACAGTAGCGGGGGAGAAACCGATGCAGATACGCAGTATTTT
j_call: TRBJ2-3
v_call: TRBV2
clone_size: many
d_call: TRBD2

cdr3_aa: CASSLDQGQWAPLHF
cdr3_nt: TGTGCCAGCAGCTTAGATCAGGGGCAGTGGGCACCCCTCCACTTT
j_call: TRBJ1-6
v_call: TRBV7-2
clone_size: few
d_call: NA

cdr3_aa: CASRRPPGTRYPNEQFF
cdr3_nt: TGTGCCAGCAGACGACCCCCCGGGACTAGATACCCCAATGAGCAGTTCTTC
j_call: TRBJ2-1
v_call: TRBV7-2
clone_size: many
d_call: TRBD2